The clone carrying this T cell receptor (beta chain) appeared a single time. The sample comes from a study of T cell changes during pregnancy in multiple sclerosis. Only in-frame clones appear in the TCRdb table, and some are missing; sequencing was by immunoSEQ multiplex PCR. Seen here are 41,000 or so clones, roughly 90% observed once, and the top ten hold 7%. Trimming took 5 bases from V and 6 from J; bases not matched to a gene: 7. Germline CDR1 and CDR2: SGHTA and FQGTGA. The CDR3 is 14 residues long. The clonotype comes from a female donor with multiple sclerosis, enrolled in a pregnancy study. This rearrangement joins TRBV7-3 to TRBJ2-1; 7 nucleotides match TRBD1. Specimen: CD8+ T cells from peripheral blood mononuclear cells, collected in the third trimester of pregnancy. The CDR3 sequence is CASSLNGQANEQFF. In nucleotides, the CDR3 is TGTGCCAGCAGCCTTAATGGACAGGCCAATGAGCAGTTCTTC.